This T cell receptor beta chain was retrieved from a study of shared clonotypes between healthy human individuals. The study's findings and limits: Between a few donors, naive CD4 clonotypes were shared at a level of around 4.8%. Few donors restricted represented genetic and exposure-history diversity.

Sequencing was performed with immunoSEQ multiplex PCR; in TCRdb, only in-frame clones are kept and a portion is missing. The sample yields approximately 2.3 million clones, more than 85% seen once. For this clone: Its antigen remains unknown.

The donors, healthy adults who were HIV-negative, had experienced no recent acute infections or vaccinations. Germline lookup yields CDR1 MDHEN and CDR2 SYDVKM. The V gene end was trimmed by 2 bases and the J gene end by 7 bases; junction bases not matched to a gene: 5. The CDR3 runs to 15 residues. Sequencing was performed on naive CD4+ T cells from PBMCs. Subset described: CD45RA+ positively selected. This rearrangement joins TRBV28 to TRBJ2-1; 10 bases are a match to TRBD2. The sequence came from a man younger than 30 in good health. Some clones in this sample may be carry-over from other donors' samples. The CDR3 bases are TGTGCCAGCAGTTTACCCTCTAGCGGGAGAAATGAGCAGTTCTTC. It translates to CASSLPSSGRNEQFF.